In its sample, the clone carrying this TCR beta chain was seen many times. The sample is drawn from a study of molecular identifiers for immune sequencing clone quantification. Study details: Split five ways in replicates, RNA from roughly 20,000 or 100,000 naive CD8 cells had four portions sequenced.

Each CDR3 protein is one row after TCRdb ran MiXCR on the PCR reads. The sample contains 250,000 to 400,000 distinct CDR3 sequences, over 20% of which appear only once. Germline V gene sequence: CDR1 SEHNR, CDR2 FQNEAQ (reference sequence). There are 13 residues in the CDR3. V was cut by 8 bases and J by 5 bases, with 15 bases left in between. This receptor was identified in a human donor in good health. Some libraries in this study had Jurkat cell RNA spiked in. The specimen sequenced was naive CD8+ T cells from blood, with Jurkat cell RNA spiked in. As to subset: FACS-sorted CD8+CD4-CCR7+CD45RA+ naive T cells. The chain joins TRBV7-9 to TRBJ1-1; no reliable D call. The CDR3 sequence is CASAAPAPTEAFF. For the CDR3, the DNA is TGTGCCAGCGCCGCCCCGGCCCCGACTGAAGCTTTCTTT.